One sample yielded the 2 T cell receptor beta chains listed below, sequenced in a study of response to subunit inactivated influenza vaccine. MiXCR, applied by TCRdb to the RT-PCR reads, yields one record per CDR3 protein. The table lists about half a million distinct CDR3 sequences, 6% to 9% of them singletons. This specimen consisted of PBMCs from blood, obtained around 25 months after vaccination. The receptor set was obtained from a man in his fifties or sixties who received an inactivated influenza vaccine.

This clonotype was seen ten or more times. CDR3 protein: CSGSRGPYEQYF. The CDR3 nucleotides are TGCAGCGGAAGCAGGGGCCCCTACGAGCAGTACTTC. The chain recombines TRBV29-1 with TRBJ2-7; D perhaps matches TRBD1 (6 bases). The CDR3 is 12 amino acids. Germline assignment: CDR1 SQVTM and CDR2 ANQGSEA. With 7 bases removed from V and 2 bases from J, the gap between germline ends came to 12 bases.

The chain links TRBV11-2 to TRBJ2-5; D remains ambiguous. The CDR3 has 15 residues. Trimming removed 4 bases at V and 2 bases at J, with 14 bases between. CDR1 and CDR2 (germline): SGHAT, FQNNGV. The CDR3 nucleotides read TGTGCCAGCAGCTCAGTATGGGCGACTCAAGAGACCCAGTACTTC. Translated, it gives CASSSVWATQETQYF.